Listed here is a single T cell receptor beta chain. Its antigen is not known. CDR3 length equals 16 residues. V was pared by 5 bases and J by 8 bases, with 12 bases of the junction left unmatched. CDR1 MNHEY and CDR2 SVGEGT come from the germline V gene. The sample belongs to a study of type 1 regulatory T cells. The wider study: An in vitro protocol generated T-allo10, a Tr1-enriched, alloantigen-specific CD4 T cell product.

Study results and limitations: Compared with non-type 1 regulatory T cells, type 1 regulatory T cells showed a more restricted TCR repertoire.

MiXCR, run by TCRdb on the reads, gives a single entry per CDR3 protein. The table has about 59,000 distinct CDR3 sequences, over 50% seen once. The chain couples TRBV6-2 or TRBV6-3 to TRBJ2-2, with 9 bases matching TRBD2. The sequence was collected from a human donor in good health. Sequencing was done on a sample of cultured non-Tr1 T cells, either the whole culture or a sorted T cell fraction (not recorded which). CDR3 sequence reads: CASSPPLIAGEGELFF. CDR3 DNA: TGTGCCAGCAGTCCCCCCCTGATAGCGGGAGAAGGGGAGCTGTTTTTT.